Described below is a single T cell receptor beta chain sequence and its context. The CDR3 is made up of 14 amino acids. Between the trimmed V and J ends, which lost 0 bases and 4 bases, there was a span of 6 bases. Germline CDR1 and CDR2: LGHDT and YNNKEL (reference sequence). Participants were aged about 18 to 95 years, lived in 25 or so US areas, and enrolled virtually. This entry is derived from a study of blood T cell repertoires in COVID-19. Repertoires were generated with immunoSEQ multiplex PCR, while TCRdb's copy carries only in-frame clones and drops some. The sample lists more than 200,000 clones; 75% to 90% were seen once.

What was sequenced was PBMCs or T cells enriched from blood (not recorded which). The rearrangement links TRBV3-1 (or the pseudogene TRBV3-2) to TRBJ2-2; D remains unclear. The source of this sequence is a woman aged 25 to 39 with acute COVID-19. Here the CDR3 reads CASSQEPGTGELFF. DNA of the CDR3: TGTGCCAGCAGCCAAGAACCAGGCACCGGGGAGCTGTTTTTT.